This T cell receptor beta chain emerged from a study of beta chain features in type 1 diabetes. Study-wide context: Examination covered some 110,000,000 sorted cells spanning all samples.

Every isolated RNA sample was fully reverse transcribed, so sequencing captured expressed TCRB transcripts. Profiling relied on immunoSEQ multiplex PCR, and the TCRdb table lists in-frame clones only, not all of them. The sample lists 310,000 or so clones, approximately 10% seen once, with approximately 0.016% in the top ten. Points on this clone: Its target is not known.

Whole-study results and caveats: Fewer insertions but more deletions were seen at VDJ junctions in type 1 diabetes patients.

Researchers reported sorting CD4+ naive, central memory, regulatory and stem cell-like memory cells via CD45RO/CCR7/CD25/CD127/CD95/CD27. Without exception, sorted populations had purity beyond 95%. The V and J ends lost 5 bases and 9 bases, in that order; junction bases with no gene match: 11. CDR1 is MDHEN and CDR2 is SYDVKM in the germline V gene. The CDR3 is 15 residues long. The rearrangement joins TRBV28 to TRBJ2-1; 9 bases agree with TRBD1. The receptor was derived from a woman under 40 in good health. Input material: naive CD4+ T cells from blood. The CDR3 is CASSDRTGAPGEQFF. DNA for the CDR3: TGTGCCAGCAGTGATCGGACAGGGGCTCCGGGTGAGCAGTTCTTC.